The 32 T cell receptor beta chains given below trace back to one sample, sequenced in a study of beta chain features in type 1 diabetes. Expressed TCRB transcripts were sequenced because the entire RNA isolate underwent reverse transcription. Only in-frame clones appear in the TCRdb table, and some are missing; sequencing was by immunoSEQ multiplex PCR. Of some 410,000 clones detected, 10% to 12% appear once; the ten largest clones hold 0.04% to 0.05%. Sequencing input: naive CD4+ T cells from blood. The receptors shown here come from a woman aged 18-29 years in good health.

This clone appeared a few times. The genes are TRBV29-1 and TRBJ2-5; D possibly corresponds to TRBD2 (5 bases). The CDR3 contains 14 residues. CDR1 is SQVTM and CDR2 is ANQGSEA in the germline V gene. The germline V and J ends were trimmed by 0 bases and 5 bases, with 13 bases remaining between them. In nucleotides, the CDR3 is TGCAGCGTTGAAGATGAGTTAAGGAGGGAGACCCAGTACTTC. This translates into CSVEDELRRETQYF.

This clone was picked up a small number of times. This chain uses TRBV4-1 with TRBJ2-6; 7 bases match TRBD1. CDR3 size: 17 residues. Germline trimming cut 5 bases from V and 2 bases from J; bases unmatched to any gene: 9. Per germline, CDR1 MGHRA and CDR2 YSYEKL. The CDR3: CASSNFITGAGANVLTF. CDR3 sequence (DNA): TGCGCCAGCAGCAATTTTATTACAGGGGCTGGGGCCAACGTCCTGACTTTC.

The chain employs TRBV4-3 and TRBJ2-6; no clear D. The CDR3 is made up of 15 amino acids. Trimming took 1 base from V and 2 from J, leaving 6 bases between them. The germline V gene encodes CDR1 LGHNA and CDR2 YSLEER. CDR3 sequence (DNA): TGCGCCAGCAGCCAAGTGGCAGCTGGGGCCAACGTCCTGACTTTC. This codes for CASSQVAAGANVLTF.

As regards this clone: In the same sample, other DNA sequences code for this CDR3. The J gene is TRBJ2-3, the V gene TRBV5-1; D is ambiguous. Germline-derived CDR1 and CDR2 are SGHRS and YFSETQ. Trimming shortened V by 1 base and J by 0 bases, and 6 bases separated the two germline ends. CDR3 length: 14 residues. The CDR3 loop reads CASSLSSSTDTQYF. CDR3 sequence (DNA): TGCGCCAGCAGCTTGTCATCTAGCACAGATACGCAGTATTTT.

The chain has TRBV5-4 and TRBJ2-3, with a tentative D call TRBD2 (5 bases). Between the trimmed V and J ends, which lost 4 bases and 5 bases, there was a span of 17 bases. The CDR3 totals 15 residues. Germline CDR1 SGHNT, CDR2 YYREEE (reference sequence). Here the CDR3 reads CASSPGLLGIDTQYF. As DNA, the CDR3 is TGTGCCAGCAGCCCTGGACTCCTGGGCATAGATACGCAGTATTTT.

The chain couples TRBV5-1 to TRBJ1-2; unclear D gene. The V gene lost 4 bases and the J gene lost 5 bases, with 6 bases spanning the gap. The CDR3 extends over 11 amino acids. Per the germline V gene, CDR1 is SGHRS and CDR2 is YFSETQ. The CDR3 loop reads CASSRDYGYTF. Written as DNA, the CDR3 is TGCGCCAGCAGCCGAGATTATGGCTACACCTTC.

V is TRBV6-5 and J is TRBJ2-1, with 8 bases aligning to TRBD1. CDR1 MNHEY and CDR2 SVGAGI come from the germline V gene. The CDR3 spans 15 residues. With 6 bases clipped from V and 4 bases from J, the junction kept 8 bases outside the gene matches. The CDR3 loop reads CASRLDRGGYNEQFF. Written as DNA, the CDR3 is TGTGCCAGCAGGTTAGACAGGGGTGGTTACAATGAGCAGTTCTTC.

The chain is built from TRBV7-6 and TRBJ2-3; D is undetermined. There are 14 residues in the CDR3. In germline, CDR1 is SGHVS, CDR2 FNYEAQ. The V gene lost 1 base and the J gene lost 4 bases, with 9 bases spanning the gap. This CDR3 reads CASSLVRQSDTQYF. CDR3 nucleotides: TGTGCCAGCAGCTTAGTGCGGCAGTCAGATACGCAGTATTTT.

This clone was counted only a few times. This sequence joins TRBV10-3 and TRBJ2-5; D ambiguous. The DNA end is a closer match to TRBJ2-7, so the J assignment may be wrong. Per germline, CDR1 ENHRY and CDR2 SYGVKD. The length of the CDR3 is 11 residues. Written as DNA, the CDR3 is TGTGCCATCAGCCTTAGGAACGAGCAGTACTTC. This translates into CAISLRNEQYF.

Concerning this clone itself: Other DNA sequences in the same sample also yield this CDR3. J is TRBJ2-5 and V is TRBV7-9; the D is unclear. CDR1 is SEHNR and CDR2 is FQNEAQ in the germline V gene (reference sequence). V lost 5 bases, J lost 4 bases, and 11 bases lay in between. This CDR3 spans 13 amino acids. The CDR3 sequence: CASSPSGGETQYF. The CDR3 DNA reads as TGTGCCAGCAGCCCTTCAGGCGGAGAGACCCAGTACTTC.

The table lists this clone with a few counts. DNA of the CDR3: TGTGCCAGCACTAGGGGCTCTGGGGCCAACGTCCTGACTTTC. Protein sequence: CASTRGSGANVLTF. J is TRBJ2-6 and V is TRBV6-6, with D tentatively TRBD1 (5 bases). CDR3 length equals 14 residues. Germline V lookup: CDR1 MNHNY, CDR2 SVGAGI (reference sequence). Trimming removed 7 bases from V and 0 bases from J, with 7 bases in between.

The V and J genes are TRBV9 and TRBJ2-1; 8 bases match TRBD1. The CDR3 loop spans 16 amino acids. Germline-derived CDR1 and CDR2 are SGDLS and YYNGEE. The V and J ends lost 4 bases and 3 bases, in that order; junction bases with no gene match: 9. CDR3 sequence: CASSPGGLAVYNEQFF. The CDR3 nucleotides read TGTGCCAGCAGCCCAGGGGGCCTGGCAGTCTACAATGAGCAGTTCTTC. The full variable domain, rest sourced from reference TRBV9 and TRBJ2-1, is DSGVTQTPKHLITATGQRVTLRCSPRSGDLSVYWYQQSLDQGLQFLIQYYNGEERAKGNILERFSAQQFPDLHSELNLSSLELGDSALYFCASSPGGLAVYNEQFFGPGTRLTVL.

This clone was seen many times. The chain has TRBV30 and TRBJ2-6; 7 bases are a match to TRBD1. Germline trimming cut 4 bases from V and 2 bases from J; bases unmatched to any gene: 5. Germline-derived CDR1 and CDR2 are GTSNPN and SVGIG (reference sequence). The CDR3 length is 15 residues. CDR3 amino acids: CAWNARGPGANVLTF. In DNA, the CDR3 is TGTGCCTGGAACGCAAGGGGGCCTGGGGCCAACGTCCTGACTTTC.

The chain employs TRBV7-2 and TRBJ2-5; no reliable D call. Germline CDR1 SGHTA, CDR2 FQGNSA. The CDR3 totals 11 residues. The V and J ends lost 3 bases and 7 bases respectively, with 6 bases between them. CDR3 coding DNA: TGTGCCAGCAGCTTCACGGGGACCCAGTACTTC. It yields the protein CASSFTGTQYF.

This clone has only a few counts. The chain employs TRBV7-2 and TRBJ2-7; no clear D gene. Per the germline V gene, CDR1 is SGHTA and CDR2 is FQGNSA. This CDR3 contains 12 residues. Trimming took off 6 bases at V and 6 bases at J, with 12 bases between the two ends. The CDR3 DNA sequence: TGTGCCAGCAGAAGGGAATCCCTCGAGCAGTACTTC. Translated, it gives CASRRESLEQYF.

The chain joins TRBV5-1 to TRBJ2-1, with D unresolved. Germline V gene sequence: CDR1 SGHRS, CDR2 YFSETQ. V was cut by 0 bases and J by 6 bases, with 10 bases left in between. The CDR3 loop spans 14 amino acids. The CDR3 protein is CASSLDPIPNEQFF. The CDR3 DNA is TGCGCCAGCAGCTTGGACCCGATTCCCAATGAGCAGTTCTTC.

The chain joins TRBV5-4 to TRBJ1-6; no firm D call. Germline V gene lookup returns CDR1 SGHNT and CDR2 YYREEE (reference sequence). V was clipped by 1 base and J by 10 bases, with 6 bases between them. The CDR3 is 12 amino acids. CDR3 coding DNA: TGTGCCAGCAGCTTGCGAAGCTCACCCCTCCACTTT. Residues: CASSLRSSPLHF.

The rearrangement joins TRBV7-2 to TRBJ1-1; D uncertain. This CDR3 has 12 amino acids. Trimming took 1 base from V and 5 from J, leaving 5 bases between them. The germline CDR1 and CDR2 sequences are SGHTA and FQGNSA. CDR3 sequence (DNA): TGTGCCAGCAGCTTAGGGCCTACTGAAGCTTTCTTT. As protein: CASSLGPTEAFF.

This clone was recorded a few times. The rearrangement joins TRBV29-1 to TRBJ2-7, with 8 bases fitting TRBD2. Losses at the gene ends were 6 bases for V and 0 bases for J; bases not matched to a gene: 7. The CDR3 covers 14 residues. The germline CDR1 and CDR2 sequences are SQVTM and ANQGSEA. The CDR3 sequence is CSVAGTSSSYEQYF. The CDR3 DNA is TGCAGCGTAGCAGGGACTAGTTCCTCCTACGAGCAGTACTTC.

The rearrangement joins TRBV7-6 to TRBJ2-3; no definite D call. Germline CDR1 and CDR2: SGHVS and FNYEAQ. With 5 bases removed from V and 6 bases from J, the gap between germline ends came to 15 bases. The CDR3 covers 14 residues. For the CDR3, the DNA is TGTGCCAGCAGCCTCAACACGATGCCTGATACGCAGTATTTT. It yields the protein CASSLNTMPDTQYF.

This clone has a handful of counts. The CDR3 region has the DNA TGTGCCATCACGGACAGGGAGCCGAAGAAGTTCTTC. Translation: CAITDREPKKFF. The rearrangement joins TRBV10-3 to TRBJ2-1, with 8 bases matching TRBD1. The germline CDR1 and CDR2 sequences are ENHRY and SYGVKD. V shed 7 bases and J 14 bases; nucleotides not matched to a gene: 10. The CDR3 is 12 amino acids.

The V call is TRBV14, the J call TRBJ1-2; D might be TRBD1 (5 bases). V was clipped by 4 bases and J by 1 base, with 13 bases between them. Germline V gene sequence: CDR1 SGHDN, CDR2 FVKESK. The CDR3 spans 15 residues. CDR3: CASSRDRDVNYGYTF. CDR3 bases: TGTGCCAGCAGCCGAGACAGAGACGTTAACTATGGCTACACCTTC. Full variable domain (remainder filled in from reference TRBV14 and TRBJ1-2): EAGVTQFPSHSVIEKGQTVTLRCDPISGHDNLYWYRRVMGKEIKFLLHFVKESKQDESGMPNNRFLAERTGGTYSTLKVQPAELEDSGVYFCASSRDRDVNYGYTFGSGTRLTVV.

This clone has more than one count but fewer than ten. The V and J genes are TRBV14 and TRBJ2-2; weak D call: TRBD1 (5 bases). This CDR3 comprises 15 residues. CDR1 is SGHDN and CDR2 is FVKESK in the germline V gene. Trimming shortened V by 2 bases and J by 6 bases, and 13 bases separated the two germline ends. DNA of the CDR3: TGTGCCAGCAGCCAAACACAGGCGGTCGCCGGGGAGCTGTTTTTT. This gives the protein CASSQTQAVAGELFF. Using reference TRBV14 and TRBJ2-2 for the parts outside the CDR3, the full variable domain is EAGVTQFPSHSVIEKGQTVTLRCDPISGHDNLYWYRRVMGKEIKFLLHFVKESKQDESGMPNNRFLAERTGGTYSTLKVQPAELEDSGVYFCASSQTQAVAGELFFGEGSRLTVL.

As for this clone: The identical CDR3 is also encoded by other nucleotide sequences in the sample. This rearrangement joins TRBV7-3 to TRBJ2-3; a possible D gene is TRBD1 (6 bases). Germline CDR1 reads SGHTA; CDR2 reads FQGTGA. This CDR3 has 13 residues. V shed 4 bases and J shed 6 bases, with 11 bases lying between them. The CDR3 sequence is CASSSSGADTQYF. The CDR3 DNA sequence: TGTGCCAGCAGCTCATCAGGGGCCGATACGCAGTATTTT.

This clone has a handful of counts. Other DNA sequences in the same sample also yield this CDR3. CDR3 in amino acids: CASSLVGGSTDTQYF. As DNA, the CDR3 is TGTGCCAGCAGCTTAGTTGGCGGTAGTACAGATACGCAGTATTTT. This chain joins TRBV7-2 and TRBJ2-3; the D is unclear. The CDR3 is made up of 15 amino acids. V gave up 1 base and J gave up 3 bases, with 11 bases separating them. CDR1 is SGHTA, CDR2 FQGNSA, per germline.

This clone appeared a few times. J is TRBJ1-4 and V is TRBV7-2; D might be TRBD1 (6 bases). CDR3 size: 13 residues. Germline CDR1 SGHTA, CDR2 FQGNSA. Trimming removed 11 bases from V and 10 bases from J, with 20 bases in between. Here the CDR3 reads CAVGGAESGKLFF. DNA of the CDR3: TGTGCCGTAGGGGGAGCGGAATCGGGAAAACTGTTTTTT.

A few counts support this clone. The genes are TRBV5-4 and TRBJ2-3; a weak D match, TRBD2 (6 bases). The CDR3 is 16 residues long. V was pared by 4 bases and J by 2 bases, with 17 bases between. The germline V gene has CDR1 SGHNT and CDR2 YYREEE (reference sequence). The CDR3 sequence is CASSQGWTTATDTQYF. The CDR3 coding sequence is TGTGCCAGCAGCCAAGGCTGGACTACAGCCACAGATACGCAGTATTTT.

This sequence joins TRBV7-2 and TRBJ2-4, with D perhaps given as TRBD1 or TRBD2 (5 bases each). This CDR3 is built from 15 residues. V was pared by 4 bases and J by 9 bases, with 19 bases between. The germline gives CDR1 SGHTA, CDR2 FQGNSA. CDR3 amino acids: CASSSSAPRDGIQYF. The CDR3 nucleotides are TGTGCCAGCAGCTCCTCCGCCCCCAGGGACGGCATTCAGTACTTC. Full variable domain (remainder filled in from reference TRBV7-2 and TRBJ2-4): GAGVSQSPSNKVTEKGKDVELRCDPISGHTALYWYRQSLGQGLEFLIYFQGNSAPDKSGLPSDRFSAERTGGSVSTLTIQRTQQEDSAVYLCASSSSAPRDGIQYFGAGTRLSVL.

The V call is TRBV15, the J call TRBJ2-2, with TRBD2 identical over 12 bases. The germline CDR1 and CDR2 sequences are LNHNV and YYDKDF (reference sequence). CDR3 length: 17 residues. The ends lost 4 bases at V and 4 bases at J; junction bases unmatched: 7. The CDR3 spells CATSTGLAGGSTGELFF. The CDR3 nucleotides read TGTGCCACCAGCACCGGGCTAGCGGGAGGGAGCACCGGGGAGCTGTTTTTT.

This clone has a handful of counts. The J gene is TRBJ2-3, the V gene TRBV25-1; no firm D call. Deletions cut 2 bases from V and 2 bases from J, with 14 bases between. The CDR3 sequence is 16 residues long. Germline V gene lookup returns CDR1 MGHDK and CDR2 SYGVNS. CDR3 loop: CASSELISDHTDTQYF. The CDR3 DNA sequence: TGTGCCAGCAGTGAACTTATATCCGACCACACAGATACGCAGTATTTT.

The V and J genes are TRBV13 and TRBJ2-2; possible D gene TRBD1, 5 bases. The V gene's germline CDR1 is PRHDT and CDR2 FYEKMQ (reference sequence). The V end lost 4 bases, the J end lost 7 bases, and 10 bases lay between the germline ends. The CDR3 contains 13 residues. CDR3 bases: TGTGCCAGCAGCTCCTACAGGAGCGGGGAGCTGTTTTTT. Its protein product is CASSSYRSGELFF.

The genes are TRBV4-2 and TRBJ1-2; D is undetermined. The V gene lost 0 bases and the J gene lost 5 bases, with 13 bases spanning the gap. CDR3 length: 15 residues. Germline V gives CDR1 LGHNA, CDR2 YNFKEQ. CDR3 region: CASSQDQIPGYGYTF. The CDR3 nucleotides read TGTGCCAGCAGCCAAGATCAGATCCCGGGTTATGGCTACACCTTC.